What follows describes a single T cell receptor (beta chain). Its target is not known. These data belong to a study of monozygotic twins with inflammatory bowel disease. The UMIs contained a 6-nucleotide sample barcode. They were added by template switching during cDNA synthesis. Reprocessing the 5' RACE reads, TCRdb reports a single entry for every CDR3 protein and omits DNA. This sample's clone table lists approximately 120,000 distinct CDR3 sequences. Per the germline V gene, CDR1 is SGHNT and CDR2 is YYREEE (reference sequence). This CDR3 spans 15 amino acids. Overall study findings and caveats: Immunosuppressive treatments differing between patients may have added repertoire variability. Healthy co-twins showed greater TCRbeta diversity (inverse Simpson) than IBD patients.

The clonotype was recovered from a human donor with ulcerative colitis or Crohn's disease, or a healthy co-twin of an affected twin (not recorded which). This chain joins TRBV5-4 and TRBJ2-1; TCRdb proposes TRBD1, but this gene call is untestable without DNA. The specimen sequenced was blood. The CDR3 loop reads CASSWTGTTYNEQFF.